A single sample is the source of the 5 T cell receptor beta chains below, sequenced in a study of cytomegalovirus exposure and HLA in healthy donors. The PCR had 60 Vbeta and 13 Jbeta primers. TCRdb keeps only in-frame clones here, not all; method: immunoSEQ multiplex PCR. The repertoire includes 110,000 to 150,000 clones, 55% to 85% of them detected once, and 2% to 2.5% sits in the top ten. The sequenced material came from PBMCs. The source of these receptors is a man in his forties in good health and CMV-seronegative.

This sequence joins TRBV29-1 and TRBJ1-2, with no clear D. Between the trimmed V and J ends, which lost 5 bases and 4 bases, there was a span of 26 bases. Germline-derived CDR1 and CDR2 are SQVTM and ANQGSEA. This CDR3 is built from 17 residues. The CDR3 loop is CSVWGGGSAGSGYGYTF. The CDR3 nucleotides read TGCAGCGTTTGGGGTGGCGGCTCCGCGGGAAGCGGCTATGGCTACACCTTC.

V usage is TRBV4-1 and J usage is TRBJ2-7, with 10 positions matching TRBD2. There are 16 residues in the CDR3. Trimming cost V 4 bases and J 0 bases; bases outside gene matches: 6. Germline-derived CDR1 and CDR2 are MGHRA and YSYEKL. CDR3 bases: TGCGCCAGCAGCCGGATCCTAGCGGGGGACTCCTACGAGCAGTACTTC. Its protein is CASSRILAGDSYEQYF.

The J gene is TRBJ2-7, the V gene TRBV7-2, with a weak D call TRBD1 (5 bases). This CDR3 region has 14 residues. Germline-derived CDR1 and CDR2 are SGHTA and FQGNSA. V gave up 0 bases and J gave up 4 bases, with 10 bases separating them. Written as DNA, the CDR3 is TGTGCCAGCAGCTTAGCGTTCCAGGGATACGAGCAGTACTTC. Its translation: CASSLAFQGYEQYF.

The V call is TRBV15, the J call TRBJ1-2; D gene uncertain. Trimming left V 5 bases short and J 1 base short, with 14 bases between. The CDR3 totals 15 residues. Germline V lookup: CDR1 LNHNV, CDR2 YYDKDF (reference sequence). CDR3 sequence reads: CATSPSTAFNYGYTF. The CDR3 bases are TGTGCCACCAGCCCTAGTACTGCCTTTAACTATGGCTACACCTTC.

The chain is built from TRBV13 and TRBJ2-7, with a weak D call TRBD2 (5 bases). Germline V gene sequence: CDR1 PRHDT, CDR2 FYEKMQ (reference sequence). Trimming left V 5 bases short and J 2 bases short, with 16 bases between. The CDR3 extends over 15 amino acids. The CDR3 DNA sequence: TGTGCCAGCAGCCCCGCTCACGTACTAGCCTACGAGCAGTACTTC. Residues: CASSPAHVLAYEQYF. Drawing the rest from reference TRBV13 and TRBJ2-7, the complete variable domain is AAGVIQSPRHLIKEKRETATLKCYPIPRHDTVYWYQQGPGQDPQFLISFYEKMQSDKGSIPDRFSAQQFSDYHSELNMSSLELGDSALYFCASSPAHVLAYEQYFGPGTRLTVT.